This is a list of T cell receptor beta chains from one sample in a study of T cells after yellow fever vaccination. Each CDR3 protein gets one entry after TCRdb re-called the 5' RACE reads with MiXCR. This sample has about 630,000 distinct CDR3 sequences, with approximately 13% found just once. The sample consisted of PBMCs, taken on the day of the yellow fever booster vaccination. These receptors originate from a man in his thirties or forties who received the YFV17D yellow fever vaccine. Both conserved end residues are part of each CDR3. A D gene is named only where the DNA matches it firmly. A clone size is listed for some rows: how often the clone was seen (once, few, many), or a class if it is expanded.

TRBJ1-5,TRBV20-1,.,.,TGCAGCGCTAGGAGAGGAAGCAATCAGCCCCAGCATTTT,CSARRGSNQPQHF
TRBJ2-1,TRBV10-3,.,.,TGTGCCATCAGGGTCACGTTGGCCAAAACCGATGAGCAGTTCTTC,CAIRVTLAKTDEQFF
TRBJ2-3,TRBV3-1,TRBD2,.,TGTGCCAGCAGCTTCAGCGGGGCCCCAGATACGCAGTATTTT,CASSFSGAPDTQYF
TRBJ2-5,TRBV4-1,.,.,TGCGCCAGCAGCCCGGGGAGTGCGCCAGAGACCCAGTACTTC,CASSPGSAPETQYF
TRBJ2-3,TRBV7-2,.,few,TGTGCCAGCAGCTTAGGGCGCTTCACAGATACGCAGTATTTT,CASSLGRFTDTQYF
TRBJ1-2,TRBV5-1,TRBD1,few,TGCGCCAGCAGCTCGCGACAGGGATGCTATGGCTACACCTTC,CASSSRQGCYGYTF
TRBJ2-7,TRBV6-5,TRBD2,.,TGTGCCAGCAGTTACTCGACCCTAGCGGGCGCCTACGAGCAGTACTTC,CASSYSTLAGAYEQYF
TRBJ1-2,TRBV20-1,TRBD1,few,TGCAGTGCTATAACAGGGGATTTCTATGGCTACACCTTC,CSAITGDFYGYTF
TRBJ2-1,TRBV11-3,TRBD2,.,TGTGCCAGCAGCTTAATGGCTAGCGGGAGCGGTGAGCAGTTCTTC,CASSLMASGSGEQFF
TRBJ1-5,TRBV7-2,.,.,TGTGCCAGCAGCCTACCGGGGGGGGGCGGCAATCAGCCCCAGCATTTT,CASSLPGGGGNQPQHF
TRBJ2-7,TRBV21-1,.,.,TGTGCCAGCAGCTCACCTGCAGGACAGTCCTCCTACGAGCAGTACTTC,CASSSPAGQSSYEQYF
TRBJ2-1,TRBV9,TRBD2,.,TGTGCCAGCACCATGTTAGCGGGGAGCTCCTACAATGAGCAGTTCTTC,CASTMLAGSSYNEQFF
TRBJ1-1,TRBV15,TRBD1,few,TGTGCCACCAGCAGCCACCAAGACAGGGGTGGTGAAGCTTTCTTT,CATSSHQDRGGEAFF
TRBJ2-3,TRBV20-1,TRBD2,few,TGCAGTGCTTTAGGACTAGCCGCAGATACGCAGTATTTT,CSALGLAADTQYF
TRBJ2-1,TRBV7-2,.,once,TGTGCCAGCAGCTTTGACGTAGCGGCCAATGAGCAGATCTTC,CASSFDVAANEQIF
TRBJ2-1,TRBV30,TRBD2,.,TGTGCCTGGAATAAGGGACTAGCGGGAGAGTGGGAGCAGTTCTTC,CAWNKGLAGEWEQFF
TRBJ2-3,TRBV6-2/TRBV6-3,.,few,TGTGCCAGCAGTGCCCTGACAGGGAGGGCAGATACGCAGTATTTT,CASSALTGRADTQYF
TRBJ2-5,TRBV9,TRBD2,few,TGTGCCAGCGCCAGGGGGACTAGCGATAAAGAGACCCAGTACTTC,CASARGTSDKETQYF
TRBJ2-5,TRBV6-1,TRBD2,few,TGTGCCAGCAGCACCGGGACTAGCGGTTCCCAAGAGACCCAGTACTTC,CASSTGTSGSQETQYF
TRBJ1-5,TRBV15,.,many,TGTGCCACCAGCAGAGAGACAAGGGTCAATCAGCCCCAGCATTTT,CATSRETRVNQPQHF
TRBJ2-1,TRBV7-2,TRBD2,.,TGTGCCAGCAGCCGGGACTACAAGCAGTTCTTC,CASSRDYKQFF
TRBJ2-7,TRBV29-1,.,.,TGCAGCGTGGGGCAGAGACTCTCCTACGAGCAGTACTTC,CSVGQRLSYEQYF
TRBJ2-7,TRBV19,.,few,TGTGCCAGTAGTATAGAATGGGACTACGAGCAGTACTTC,CASSIEWDYEQYF
TRBJ2-1,TRBV18,TRBD2,.,TGTGCCAGCTCACAACGGACTAGCGGGGCCGTGAAGGACAATGAGCAGTTCTTC,CASSQRTSGAVKDNEQFF
TRBJ2-3,TRBV7-8,TRBD2,few,TGTGCCAGCAGCTATGGGGCTAGCGGGATTGATACGCAGTATTTT,CASSYGASGIDTQYF
TRBJ2-7,TRBV7-2,TRBD2,.,TGTGCCAGCAGTGACGCCGGGACTAGGCATAACGAGCAGTACTTC,CASSDAGTRHNEQYF
TRBJ2-1,TRBV27,.,few,TGTGCCAGCAGCCTTAAGGCAGTCTCCTACAATGAGCAGTTCTTC,CASSLKAVSYNEQFF
TRBJ2-1,TRBV6-4,.,few,TGTGCCAGCAGTGAAGACCCCTTCAATGAGCAGTTCTTC,CASSEDPFNEQFF
TRBJ2-1,TRBV14,.,few,TGTGCCAGCAGCCAGACGGCCGGCGAAGAGCAGTTCTTC,CASSQTAGEEQFF
TRBJ2-5,TRBV18,.,.,TGTGCCAGCTCACCAAACAGGGGAGGGAGCCAAGAGACCCAGTACTTC,CASSPNRGGSQETQYF
TRBJ1-5,TRBV3-1,.,many,TGTGCCAGCAGCCAAGATCGGAATCAGCCCCAGCATTTT,CASSQDRNQPQHF
TRBJ2-5,TRBV6-1,TRBD2,.,TGTGCCAGCAGAGGACTAGTCCCAGAGACCCAGTACTTC,CASRGLVPETQYF
TRBJ2-7,TRBV18,.,few,TGTGCCAGCTCACCAGGGGAGGGGGCCTACGAGCAGTACTTC,CASSPGEGAYEQYF
TRBJ2-7,TRBV29-1,TRBD2,few,TGCAGCGTTGAAGGACTAGCGGGAGGGCCGAGGTCCTACGAGCAGTACTTC,CSVEGLAGGPRSYEQYF
TRBJ2-7,TRBV30,.,few,TGTGCCTGGAGTGTACGGAGGCGATCTTACGAGCAGTACTTC,CAWSVRRRSYEQYF
TRBJ1-5,TRBV29-1,.,.,TGCAGCGTGCGGGACGGACTCTATCAGCCCCAGCATTTT,CSVRDGLYQPQHF
TRBJ1-3,TRBV2,TRBD1,.,TGTGCCAGCGGGGGACAGGGGGCTGGAAACACCATATATTTT,CASGGQGAGNTIYF
TRBJ2-1,TRBV29-1,.,few,TGCAGCGTTGAAGAGTCTGAGCAGTTCTTC,CSVEESEQFF
TRBJ2-7,TRBV12-3/TRBV12-4,.,few,TGTGCCAGCAGCCGACGGGGGGCTCACAACTACGAGCAGTACTTC,CASSRRGAHNYEQYF
TRBJ2-7,TRBV29-1,.,few,TGCAGCGTTGTTGACAGGACCTACGAGCAGTACTTC,CSVVDRTYEQYF
TRBJ1-5,TRBV20-1,.,.,TGCAGTGCTAGCGTCCCCCCTCAGCCCCAGCATTTT,CSASVPPQPQHF
TRBJ1-5,TRBV28,.,few,TGTGCCAGCAGCCCGAGGGGGGCCGGCAATCAGCCCCAGCATTTT,CASSPRGAGNQPQHF
TRBJ1-6,TRBV20-1,TRBD1,.,TGCAGTGCTAGTTCAGGGGGAGGTAGCTCACCCCTCCACTTT,CSASSGGGSSPLHF
TRBJ2-1,TRBV7-8,.,.,TGTGCCAGCAGCTTAGAAGTAAGGCGCACAATTGAGCAGTTCTTC,CASSLEVRRTIEQFF
TRBJ2-2,TRBV5-1,TRBD1,few,TGCGCCAGCAGCTTTACACAGGGGATCGGGGAGCTGTTTTTT,CASSFTQGIGELFF
TRBJ2-7,TRBV5-1,TRBD2,few,TGCGCCAGCAGCCCGGACCCGGGACTAGCGGGAGGTCCGCTCTCCTACGAGCAGTACTTC,CASSPDPGLAGGPLSYEQYF
TRBJ2-7,TRBV7-3,.,.,TGTGCCAGCAGCTTAAGAGGTTCCGTTGGGAGTCGGTCCTACGAGCAGTACTTC,CASSLRGSVGSRSYEQYF
TRBJ1-5,TRBV6-2/TRBV6-3,.,.,TGTGCCAGCAGTTACTCGAATGCGGGGTCCACAGGGTTGACCCAGCATTTT,CASSYSNAGSTGLTQHF
TRBJ2-7,TRBV11-1,.,few,TGTGCCAGCAGCTTAGCGCAGAACGTCGCCTACGAGCAGTACTTC,CASSLAQNVAYEQYF
TRBJ2-1,TRBV7-2,TRBD2,.,TGTGCCAGCAGCTTAATCCAGCGGGAGGCCACTGAGCAGTTCTTC,CASSLIQREATEQFF
TRBJ2-7,TRBV12-3/TRBV12-4,TRBD1,few,TGTGCCAGCAGTTACGCCCAGGGGGCCTACGAGCAGTACTTC,CASSYAQGAYEQYF
TRBJ2-7,TRBV20-1,TRBD2,few,TGCAGTGCTAGAGATACCGGGACTAGTTACTACGAGCAGTACTTC,CSARDTGTSYYEQYF
TRBJ2-7,TRBV7-9,.,.,TGTGCCAGCAGCTTGGGACTTGGAGGGACGGGCGAGCAGTACTTC,CASSLGLGGTGEQYF
TRBJ2-5,TRBV10-3,TRBD1,.,TGTGCCACTCAACGGGACAGCAAAAAAGAGACCCAGTACTTC,CATQRDSKKETQYF